These 26 T cell receptor beta chains originate from one sample sequenced in a study of T cells in Graves' hyperthyroidism and ophthalmopathy. Amplified TCR beta CDR3 regions came from RNA transcripts. Using the HTBI primer set, a first-round RT-PCR was run on the TCR CDR3. TCRdb re-derived calls from the multiplex PCR reads in MiXCR, one entry per CDR3 protein. The data contain 370,000 or so distinct CDR3 sequences, 15% to 18% of them singletons. The sequencing sample was made of blood. Receptors were obtained from a woman between 18 and 29 years old with Graves' hyperthyroidism that later progressed to Graves' ophthalmopathy.

Only a few counts were recorded for this clonotype. The chain has TRBV9 and TRBJ2-3; no firm D call. The germline CDR1 and CDR2 sequences are SGDLS and YYNGEE. The CDR3 spans 15 residues. V lost 0 bases and J lost 2, with 10 bases in between. CDR3 nucleotides: TGTGCCAGCAGCGTAGGAGGAAGTTTCACAGATACGCAGTATTTT. Encoded protein: CASSVGGSFTDTQYF.

The CDR3 here is CASSEGWDNEQFF. The DNA of the CDR3 is TGCGCCAGCAGTGAAGGGTGGGACAATGAGCAGTTCTTC. The rearrangement joins TRBV10-1 to TRBJ2-1; D is undetermined. Germline V gene data show CDR1 as WNHNN and CDR2 as SYGVQD (reference sequence). V was clipped by 3 bases and J by 5 bases, with 8 bases between them. This CDR3 has 13 residues.

This clonotype has at least ten counts. The V call is TRBV12-3 or TRBV12-4, the J call TRBJ1-2; D unclear. The germline V and J ends were trimmed by 2 bases and 6 bases, with 4 bases remaining between them. The CDR3 sequence is 11 residues long. CDR3 in DNA: TGTGCCAGCAGTTTATGGAATGGCTACACCTTC. It translates to CASSLWNGYTF.

The table lists this clonotype with many counts. J is TRBJ2-5 and V is TRBV18; 8 nucleotides align to TRBD1. This CDR3 is built from 16 residues. Trimming cost V 4 bases and J 5 bases; bases outside gene matches: 12. Germline lookup yields CDR1 KGHSH and CDR2 LQKENI. The DNA for the CDR3 is TGTGCCAGCTCACGACCCCGACAGGGGTTGGCGGAGACCCAGTACTTC. This gives the protein CASSRPRQGLAETQYF.

Many counts were recorded for this clonotype. The V call is TRBV7-3, the J call TRBJ2-3, with a tentative D call TRBD2 (5 bases). V shed 5 bases and J shed 6 bases, with 18 bases lying between them. The CDR3 is made up of 15 amino acids. Germline values: CDR1 SGHTA, CDR2 FQGTGA. CDR3 in amino acids: CASSVGEVGRDTQYF. In DNA form, the CDR3 reads TGTGCCAGCAGCGTGGGAGAGGTCGGTCGGGATACGCAGTATTTT. The variable domain in full, with the rest retrieved from reference TRBV7-3 and TRBJ2-3, is GAGVSQTPSNKVTEKGKYVELRCDPISGHTALYWYRQSLGQGPEFLIYFQGTGAADDSGLPNDRFFAVRPEGSVSTLKIQRTERGDSAVYLCASSVGEVGRDTQYFGPGTRLTVL.

This clonotype appeared many times. This chain connects TRBV28 to TRBJ1-4; TRBD1 aligns across 8 bases. Germline trimming cut 1 base from V and 6 bases from J; bases unmatched to any gene: 4. Per the germline V gene, CDR1 is MDHEN and CDR2 is SYDVKM. The CDR3 totals 15 residues. CDR3 protein: CASSLFLDRDEKLFF. The DNA of the CDR3 is TGTGCCAGCAGTTTATTTCTGGACAGGGATGAAAAACTGTTTTTT.

The chain uses TRBV11-2 and TRBJ2-3; D gene ambiguous. Germline V CDR1 and CDR2: SGHAT, FQNNGV. Trimming cost V 7 bases and J 4 bases, with 12 bases left between them. This CDR3 is 13 amino acids long. CDR3 sequence: CASTLVGPDTQYF. The CDR3 DNA follows: TGTGCCAGCACCCTCGTGGGCCCAGATACGCAGTATTTT.

The chain is built from TRBV20-1 and TRBJ1-2; perhaps TRBD1 as D (5 bases). The germline V gene has CDR1 DFQATT and CDR2 SNEGSKA (reference sequence). V dropped 5 bases and J dropped 8 bases, with 33 bases sitting between them. The CDR3 has 18 residues. The CDR3 loop is CSAPQGGGPRMLYLGYTF. In DNA, the CDR3 is TGCAGTGCTCCTCAGGGAGGCGGACCCCGGATGCTCTATCTCGGCTACACCTTC.

V gene TRBV19 combines with J gene TRBJ2-1, with 15 nucleotides matching TRBD2. The CDR3 is 18 amino acids. Germline V gene data show CDR1 as LNHDA and CDR2 as SQIVND (reference sequence). The junction had 14 bases not matched to a gene; V was cut back by 6 bases and J by 8 bases. CDR3 sequence: CASSFLGLAGGSVDEQFF. CDR3 bases: TGTGCCAGTAGCTTTCTCGGACTAGCGGGAGGGAGTGTCGATGAGCAGTTCTTC.

This clonotype was observed many times. V gene TRBV10-3 combines with J gene TRBJ1-1; D remains ambiguous. The length of the CDR3 is 14 residues. V was cut by 11 bases and J by 7 bases, with 23 bases left in between. Germline CDR1 reads ENHRY; CDR2 reads SYGVKD. The CDR3 bases are TGTGCCTCGCAGACACGGCGAGGCATTGATGAAGCTTTCTTT. This codes for CASQTRRGIDEAFF.

V and J are TRBV27 and TRBJ2-1, with 10 bases that match TRBD2. CDR1 is MNHEY, CDR2 SMNVEV, per germline (reference sequence). The J segment lost 3 bases and the V segment lost 5 bases, leaving 7 bases of the junction unmatched. The CDR3 totals 16 residues. The CDR3 sequence is CASSPTLAGNYNEQFF. The DNA of the CDR3 is TGTGCCAGCAGTCCGACACTAGCGGGAAACTACAATGAGCAGTTCTTC.

As to this clonotype: It may be a read error: a sequence one base away is much more abundant. The chain recombines TRBV15 with TRBJ2-1; possibly TRBD2 for D (6 bases). V gave up 3 bases and J gave up 8 bases, with 11 bases separating them. This CDR3 has 13 residues. In germline, CDR1 is LNHNV, CDR2 YYDKDF (reference sequence). The CDR3 DNA reads as TGTGCCACCAGCAGGCAACTAGCAGATGAGCAGTTCTTC. It codes for CATSRQLADEQFF.

This clonotype was seen repeatedly, ten times or more. The chain is built from TRBV3-1 and TRBJ2-1, with D possibly TRBD1 on 5 matching bases. The CDR3 is 13 residues long. V was clipped by 6 bases and J by 3 bases, with 9 bases between them. Germline loops: CDR1 LGHDT, CDR2 YNNKEL (reference sequence). Written as DNA, the CDR3 is TGTGCCAGCAGTCACGACAGCTACAATGAGCAGTTCTTC. It codes for CASSHDSYNEQFF.

The chain is built from TRBV28 and TRBJ2-5, with unresolved D. V lost 1 base to trimming and J lost 3 bases, with 15 bases between them. The germline CDR1 and CDR2 sequences are MDHEN and SYDVKM. There are 16 residues in the CDR3. The CDR3 loop reads CASSLFGGRAKETQYF. CDR3 DNA: TGTGCCAGCAGTTTATTCGGCGGAAGGGCCAAAGAGACCCAGTACTTC.

This clonotype was found a few times. This chain joins TRBV20-1 and TRBJ2-7; no reliable D call. V lost 1 base and J 4 bases, leaving 8 bases between the germline ends. Germline V gene lookup returns CDR1 DFQATT and CDR2 SNEGSKA (reference sequence). The CDR3 is 12 amino acids. CDR3 amino acids: CSARGPVYEQYF. The CDR3, as DNA: TGCAGTGCTAGAGGGCCGGTGTACGAGCAGTACTTC.

This clonotype was counted a few times. V and J are TRBV27 and TRBJ2-2; 9 bases map to TRBD2. The germline CDR1 and CDR2 sequences are MNHEY and SMNVEV (reference sequence). V lost 10 bases and J lost 6; bases outside the gene matches: 12. The CDR3 is 15 residues long. CDR3 sequence (DNA): TGTGCCACCAACACCGGGACTAGCATCGCCGGGGAGCTGTTTTTT. This gives the protein CATNTGTSIAGELFF.

The rearrangement links TRBV27 to TRBJ2-7, with 12 bases that match TRBD2. CDR3 length equals 17 residues. CDR1 is MNHEY and CDR2 is SMNVEV in the germline V gene (reference sequence). V shed 0 bases and J 5 bases; nucleotides not matched to a gene: 8. The CDR3 DNA reads TGTGCCAGCAGTTTATCGCGACTAGCGGGAGCGTCGCACGAGCAGTACTTC. Amino acid sequence: CASSLSRLAGASHEQYF.

In its sample, this clonotype was seen many times. The rearrangement joins TRBV7-9 to TRBJ2-5; 11 nucleotides agree with TRBD2. Germline lookup yields CDR1 SEHNR and CDR2 FQNEAQ (reference sequence). With V trimmed by 5 bases and J by 4 bases, 6 bases remained unmatched. The CDR3 totals 15 residues. The CDR3 protein is CASSHRLAGRETQYF. CDR3 coding DNA: TGTGCCAGCAGCCATCGACTAGCGGGAAGAGAGACCCAGTACTTC.

A remark on this clonotype: A much larger clone differs by one base, so this may be a read error. The V and J genes are TRBV20-1 and TRBJ2-7, with 11 bases that match TRBD2. The V gene's germline CDR1 is DFQATT and CDR2 SNEGSKA (reference sequence). There are 16 residues in the CDR3. Germline trimming cut 0 bases from V and 3 bases from J; bases unmatched to any gene: 7. The CDR3 spells CSARDLAGGSFYEQYF. CDR3 DNA: TGCAGTGCTAGAGACTTAGCGGGAGGGTCGTTCTACGAGCAGTACTTC.

This clonotype has at least ten counts. The chain employs TRBV7-9 and TRBJ2-3, with 8 nucleotides matching TRBD2. The CDR3 sequence is 16 residues long. Germline V CDR1 and CDR2: SEHNR, FQNEAQ (reference sequence). V lost 3 bases to trimming and J lost 6 bases; unmatched junction nucleotides: 11. The CDR3 DNA sequence: TGTGCCAGCAGCTTTCGGGGCGAGCGGGAGAGGGATACGCAGTATTTT. Encoded protein: CASSFRGERERDTQYF.

At least ten counts were recorded for this clonotype. CDR3 in amino acids: CASRTLRQTKSSTDTQYF. CDR3 coding DNA: TGTGCCAGCAGGACTTTGCGACAGACAAAATCTAGCACAGATACGCAGTATTTT. The genes are TRBV6-2 or TRBV6-3 and TRBJ2-3, with D tentatively TRBD1 (5 bases). Trimming took off 6 bases at V and 0 bases at J, with 22 bases between the two ends. CDR3 size: 18 residues. CDR1 and CDR2 (germline): MNHEY, SVGEGT.

This clonotype was counted many times. The rearrangement links TRBV6-1 to TRBJ2-7; D remains ambiguous. There are 14 residues in the CDR3. Trimming took off 2 bases at V and 6 bases at J, with 14 bases between the two ends. Germline lookup yields CDR1 MNHNS and CDR2 SASEGT. The CDR3 sequence is CASSESVTCCEQYF. CDR3 DNA: TGTGCCAGCAGTGAAAGTGTAACTTGTTGCGAGCAGTACTTC.

J is TRBJ2-3 and V is TRBV7-9; D may be TRBD2 (6 bases). Trimming pared 5 bases from V and 10 bases from J, leaving 22 bases between. The CDR3 contains 15 residues. In germline, CDR1 is SEHNR, CDR2 FQNEAQ (reference sequence). The CDR3 DNA reads as TGTGCCAGCAGCCTGGAGGGGACGCTTCGGTGGGCGCAGTATTTT. This gives the protein CASSLEGTLRWAQYF.

This clonotype showed up many times. The CDR3 sequence is CASSSRTTPNTEAFF. DNA for the CDR3: TGTGCCAGCAGTTCCCGGACAACGCCGAACACTGAAGCTTTCTTT. This rearrangement joins TRBV28 to TRBJ1-1; TRBD1 might be the D (5 bases). The CDR3 contains 15 residues. Trimming left V 4 bases short and J 1 base short, with 13 bases between. Germline-derived CDR1 and CDR2 are MDHEN and SYDVKM.

V is TRBV20-1 and J is TRBJ1-2; D unresolved. Germline CDR1 DFQATT, CDR2 SNEGSKA (reference sequence). Trimming removed 3 bases from V and 0 bases from J, with 14 bases in between. The CDR3 is 15 amino acids. As DNA, the CDR3 is TGCAGTGCTAGTATAGGGAGTACTACTAACTATGGCTACACCTTC. It is translated as CSASIGSTTNYGYTF.

This clonotype has ten or more counts. The rearrangement uses TRBV28 and TRBJ1-2; D gene ambiguous. CDR1 and CDR2 from the germline V gene are MDHEN and SYDVKM. The CDR3 loop spans 14 amino acids. V lost 3 bases and J 4 bases, leaving 12 bases between the germline ends. The CDR3 nucleotides are TGTGCCAGCAGTTTGGGCCCTTCCTCCTATGGCTACACCTTC. This sequence encodes CASSLGPSSYGYTF.